One sample yielded the 18 T cell receptor beta chains listed below, sequenced in a study of graft-versus-host responses after intestinal transplantation. Clones were read by immunoSEQ multiplex PCR, and TCRdb kept only the in-frame ones, dropping some. The repertoire includes 25,000 to 30,000 clones, 87% of them detected once, and about 9.9% sits in the top ten. Sequencing was performed on PBMCs, taken 450 to 460 days after intestinal transplantation. These receptors all stem from a human patient who received an intestinal transplant, so some T cells may come from the graft donor.

The chain carries TRBV7-9 and TRBJ1-1, with no clear D. Germline values: CDR1 SEHNR, CDR2 FQNEAQ (reference sequence). This CDR3 spans 13 amino acids. Trimming removed 3 bases at V and 0 bases at J, with 5 bases between. CDR3 residues: CASSLTVNTEAFF. CDR3 nucleotides: TGTGCCAGCAGCTTGACGGTGAACACTGAAGCTTTCTTT. The entire variable domain, with the rest obtained from reference TRBV7-9 and TRBJ1-1, is as follows: DTGVSQNPRHKITKRGQNVTFRCDPISEHNRLYWYRQTLGQGPEFLTYFQNEAQLEKSRLLSDRFSAERPKGSFSTLEIQRTEQGDSAMYLCASSLTVNTEAFFGQGTRLTVV.

Only one count was recorded for this clone. This chain uses TRBV14 with TRBJ2-1, with TRBD2 matching over 14 bases. CDR1 is SGHDN, CDR2 FVKESK, per germline. J gave up 11 bases and V 4 bases, and 13 bases lay outside the gene matches. This CDR3 region has 17 residues. The CDR3 region has the DNA TGTGCCAGCAGCCGGGGACTAGCGGGGGACCGGCAGGAGAAGCAGTTCTTC. Its protein is CASSRGLAGDRQEKQFF. Full variable domain (remainder filled in from reference TRBV14 and TRBJ2-1): EAGVTQFPSHSVIEKGQTVTLRCDPISGHDNLYWYRRVMGKEIKFLLHFVKESKQDESGMPNNRFLAERTGGTYSTLKVQPAELEDSGVYFCASSRGLAGDRQEKQFFGPGTRLTVL.

The V gene is TRBV19, the J gene TRBJ1-2; D remains ambiguous. CDR1 and CDR2 (germline): LNHDA, SQIVND (reference sequence). This CDR3 is 11 amino acids long. Trimming shortened V by 3 bases and J by 6 bases, and 5 bases separated the two germline ends. In DNA, the CDR3 is TGTGCCAGTAGTATGGGTAATGGCTACACCTTC. This codes for CASSMGNGYTF.

This chain uses TRBV5-4 with TRBJ1-1, with 8 bases lining up with TRBD1. With 6 bases clipped from V and 7 bases from J, the junction kept 11 bases outside the gene matches. Germline V gene data show CDR1 as SGHNT and CDR2 as YYREEE (reference sequence). CDR3 size: 14 residues. Written as DNA, the CDR3 is TGTGCCAGCACTAACCCCGGGACAGGCTTTGAAGCTTTCTTT. Protein product: CASTNPGTGFEAFF.

The V and J genes are TRBV4-1 and TRBJ2-1; 10 nucleotides align to TRBD2. Trimming took 1 base from V and 12 from J; bases not matched to a gene: 9. The CDR3 loop spans 15 amino acids. The germline gives CDR1 MGHRA, CDR2 YSYEKL. The CDR3 bases are TGCGCCAGCAGCCAAGCAAGCGGGGGGGACAACGGGCAGTTCTTC. Encoded protein: CASSQASGGDNGQFF.

V gene TRBV9 combines with J gene TRBJ2-2; 7 nucleotides align to TRBD2. The trim removed 0 bases at V and 0 bases at J, leaving 2 bases unmatched. CDR1 and CDR2 (germline): SGDLS, YYNGEE. This CDR3 is built from 16 residues. The chain's CDR3 is CASSVGAGANTGELFF. CDR3 in DNA: TGTGCCAGCAGCGTAGGTGCGGGAGCGAACACCGGGGAGCTGTTTTTT.

The chain links TRBV7-2 to TRBJ2-3; TRBD2 matches at 8 bases. This CDR3 is 16 amino acids long. Per the germline V gene, CDR1 is SGHTA and CDR2 is FQGNSA. The V and J ends lost 5 bases and 3 bases, in that order; junction bases with no gene match: 10. This chain's CDR3 is CASSPGGSGPTDTQYF. CDR3 nucleotides: TGTGCCAGCAGCCCGGGGGGGAGTGGGCCTACAGATACGCAGTATTTT.

The chain employs TRBV14 and TRBJ1-1; no reliable D call. The V gene lost 5 bases and the J gene lost 3 bases, with 13 bases spanning the gap. Germline CDR1 and CDR2: SGHDN and FVKESK. The CDR3 has 14 amino acids. CDR3 in DNA: TGTGCCAGCAGCAGTCGCCCGGGGTACACTGAAGCTTTCTTT. Its protein product is CASSSRPGYTEAFF.

This chain connects TRBV6-5 to TRBJ1-2; D is uncertain. Trimming removed 0 bases at V and 10 bases at J, with 6 bases between. The CDR3 contains 11 residues. Germline V lookup: CDR1 MNHEY, CDR2 SVGAGI. The DNA for the CDR3 is TGTGCCAGCAGTTACTCGAGGGACTACACCTTC. The encoded protein is CASSYSRDYTF.

This chain joins TRBV30 and TRBJ2-3; 10 nucleotides agree with TRBD1. V shed 6 bases and J 3 bases; nucleotides not matched to a gene: 9. The germline gives CDR1 GTSNPN, CDR2 SVGIG (reference sequence). The CDR3 has 15 amino acids. The DNA of the CDR3 is TGTGCCTGCCCCAGGACAGGGGGGTCGACAGATACGCAGTATTTT. Translating it yields CACPRTGGSTDTQYF.

The chain recombines TRBV14 with TRBJ2-1; D is ambiguous. V was trimmed by 1 base and J by 5 bases, leaving 9 bases between them. CDR3 length: 14 amino acids. Germline CDR1 is SGHDN and CDR2 is FVKESK. The CDR3 region has the DNA TGTGCCAGCAGCCAAGTAGGTGTCCACAATGAGCAGTTCTTC. Its protein is CASSQVGVHNEQFF.

For the CDR3, the DNA is TGTGCCAGCAGCTTTCCGGGACCGGGACAGGGGTACAATGAGCAGTTCTTC. Translated: CASSFPGPGQGYNEQFF. V and J are TRBV5-4 and TRBJ2-1; TRBD1 agrees at 10 bases. This CDR3 is built from 17 residues. Germline values: CDR1 SGHNT, CDR2 YYREEE (reference sequence). The V gene end was trimmed by 2 bases and the J gene end by 4 bases; junction bases not matched to a gene: 9.

This rearrangement joins TRBV13 to TRBJ1-1; maybe TRBD1 (5 bases). V lost 2 bases and J 3 bases, leaving 13 bases between the germline ends. Germline CDR1 reads PRHDT; CDR2 reads FYEKMQ (reference sequence). The CDR3 consists of 15 residues. CDR3 nucleotides: TGTGCCAGCAGCTTAATTGGGACCGTTGACACTGAAGCTTTCTTT. Protein product: CASSLIGTVDTEAFF.

The CDR3 nucleotides read TGCAGCGCGAGGGGGGCGACGGAGCAGTTCTTC. Protein product: CSARGATEQFF. This chain links TRBV29-1 with TRBJ2-1; either TRBD1 or TRBD2 may supply D (6 bases each). Germline CDR1 and CDR2: SQVTM and ANQGSEA. The CDR3 extends over 11 amino acids. V dropped 7 bases and J dropped 10 bases, with 14 bases sitting between them.

This clone was counted only a few times. The V and J genes are TRBV29-1 and TRBJ2-3; TRBD2 aligns across 7 bases. V lost 5 bases to trimming and J lost 2 bases; unmatched junction nucleotides: 4. The CDR3 extends over 13 amino acids. The V gene's germline CDR1 is SQVTM and CDR2 ANQGSEA. The CDR3 nucleotides are TGCAGCGTTCGGGGAGGGGTCACAGATACGCAGTATTTT. Its protein is CSVRGGVTDTQYF.

The rearrangement links TRBV6-1 to TRBJ1-4; 7 nucleotides line up with TRBD1. Germline CDR1 is MNHNS and CDR2 is SASEGT. Germline trimming cut 3 bases from V and 6 bases from J; bases unmatched to any gene: 4. The CDR3 has 14 residues. The chain's CDR3 is CASSDARGYEKLFF. As DNA, the CDR3 is TGTGCCAGCAGTGATGCCAGGGGGTATGAAAAACTGTTTTTT.

This chain joins TRBV5-1 and TRBJ2-2, with TRBD2 matching over 11 bases. V gave up 4 bases and J gave up 3 bases; unmatched junction bases: 8. Germline CDR1 and CDR2: SGHRS and YFSETQ. CDR3 length: 17 amino acids. The CDR3 nucleotides are TGCGCCAGCAGCCCACGTCGGACTAGCGGGTACACCGGGGAGCTGTTTTTT. It is translated as CASSPRRTSGYTGELFF.

This sequence joins TRBV28 and TRBJ2-2; TRBD2 matches at 7 bases. The length of the CDR3 is 15 residues. The V segment lost 6 bases and the J segment 7 bases; nucleotides outside the gene matches: 11. Germline lookup yields CDR1 MDHEN and CDR2 SYDVKM. The DNA of the CDR3 is TGTGCCAGCAGCCCTTCGGGAGGTATAAACGGGGAGCTGTTTTTT. It translates to CASSPSGGINGELFF.